Following are 23 T cell receptor beta chains from one sample sequenced in a study of blood T cell repertoires in COVID-19. The repertoire was sequenced with immunoSEQ multiplex PCR; TCRdb's copy has only in-frame clones and lacks some. This sample has about 310,000 clones, with around 86% found just once. Material for sequencing was peripheral blood. The receptors were gathered from a man aged 50 or older with active or convalescent COVID-19.

The chain combines TRBV19 with TRBJ1-2; 8 bases map to TRBD1. Germline lookup yields CDR1 LNHDA and CDR2 SQIVND (reference sequence). CDR3 length equals 15 residues. With V trimmed by 4 bases and J by 0 bases, 4 bases remained unmatched. The CDR3 spells CASSTLTGANYGYTF. The CDR3 nucleotides are TGTGCCAGTAGTACTCTGACAGGGGCTAACTATGGCTACACCTTC.

This clone occurred a few times. The chain uses TRBV3-1 (or the pseudogene TRBV3-2) and TRBJ1-2; TRBD1 matches 11 bases. The CDR3 is 13 residues long. CDR1 is LGHDT, CDR2 YNNKEL, per germline (reference sequence). The J segment lost 8 bases and the V segment lost 6 bases, leaving 5 bases of the junction unmatched. Written as DNA, the CDR3 is TGTGCCAGCAGTCTGGACAGGGGGCGCGGCTACACCTTC. Protein: CASSLDRGRGYTF.

This clone was counted once. The V call is TRBV10-3, the J call TRBJ1-1; TRBD1 is a possible D gene (6 bases). V lost 2 bases and J 6 bases, leaving 13 bases between the germline ends. Looked up from germline, CDR1 is ENHRY and CDR2 is SYGVKD. The CDR3 runs to 14 residues. The CDR3 reads CAISEGRGVAEAFF. In DNA, the CDR3 is TGTGCCATCAGTGAGGGCAGGGGCGTCGCTGAAGCTTTCTTT.

The chain uses TRBV9 and TRBJ1-2, with TRBD1 matching over 9 bases. This CDR3 is 14 amino acids long. In germline, CDR1 is SGDLS, CDR2 YYNGEE. Unmatched junction bases numbered 8, after V lost 3 bases and J lost 8 bases. Written as DNA, the CDR3 is TGTGCCAGCAGCGAGAGGACAGGGGCCGGGGGCTACACCTTC. This gives the protein CASSERTGAGGYTF.

The chain combines TRBV9 with TRBJ2-3, with D perhaps matching TRBD2 (5 bases). Germline V gene lookup returns CDR1 SGDLS and CDR2 YYNGEE. The CDR3 runs to 14 residues. With 0 bases removed from V and 6 bases from J, the gap between germline ends came to 11 bases. The CDR3 DNA sequence: TGTGCCAGCAGCGTAGGGACTCGACGGGATACGCAGTATTTT. It codes for CASSVGTRRDTQYF.

V gene TRBV2 combines with J gene TRBJ2-7; tentative D call: TRBD1 (6 bases). The ends were cut back, 2 bases at V and 0 bases at J, with 11 bases in the middle. Per the germline V gene, CDR1 is SNHLY and CDR2 is FYNNEI. The length of the CDR3 is 15 residues. The CDR3 DNA follows: TGTGCCAGCAGTGAAACGGGACATCACTCCTACGAGCAGTACTTC. It specifies CASSETGHHSYEQYF.

The chain has TRBV11-2 and TRBJ2-1, with 9 bases that match TRBD2. This CDR3 contains 14 residues. Losses at the gene ends were 7 bases for V and 5 bases for J; bases not matched to a gene: 6. Germline CDR1 and CDR2: SGHAT and FQNNGV. The CDR3: CASNWASGNNEQFF. CDR3 nucleotides: TGTGCCAGCAATTGGGCTAGCGGGAACAATGAGCAGTTCTTC.

The rearrangement joins TRBV15 to TRBJ2-7; possible D gene TRBD2, 6 bases. V dropped 5 bases and J dropped 7 bases, with 18 bases sitting between them. The CDR3 consists of 14 residues. Looked up from germline, CDR1 is LNHNV and CDR2 is YYDKDF (reference sequence). CDR3 residues: CATSLHRDGREQYF. The CDR3 nucleotides are TGTGCCACCAGCCTCCACCGGGACGGGAGAGAGCAGTACTTC.

The chain is built from TRBV7-2 and TRBJ1-3; 8 bases map to TRBD1. The V gene end was trimmed by 5 bases and the J gene end by 3 bases; junction bases not matched to a gene: 3. The V gene's germline CDR1 is SGHTA and CDR2 FQGNSA. The CDR3 is 14 residues long. The CDR3 DNA reads TGTGCCAGCAGCCTTACAGGGGGTGGAAACACCATATATTTT. It specifies CASSLTGGGNTIYF.

V is TRBV10-2 and J is TRBJ1-1, with TRBD1 matching 7 bases. The CDR3 is made up of 14 amino acids. With V trimmed by 9 bases and J by 2 bases, 9 bases remained unmatched. Germline-derived CDR1 and CDR2 are WSHSY and SAAADI. The CDR3 coding sequence is TGCGCCAGTGCCCAACAGGGGATTAACACTGAAGCTTTCTTT. Protein: CASAQQGINTEAFF.

J is TRBJ2-3 and V is TRBV9; D may be TRBD1 (6 bases). CDR3 size: 16 residues. With 1 base removed from V and 2 bases from J, the gap between germline ends came to 14 bases. The germline V gene has CDR1 SGDLS and CDR2 YYNGEE. CDR3 nucleotides: TGTGCCAGCAGCGTAAGAGGCAGGGGATCCACAGATACGCAGTATTTT. Encoded protein: CASSVRGRGSTDTQYF.

The J gene is TRBJ1-2, the V gene TRBV18, with D possibly being TRBD1 (6 bases). CDR1 KGHSH and CDR2 LQKENI come from the germline V gene. The length of the CDR3 is 15 residues. The V end lost 0 bases, the J end lost 5 bases, and 13 bases lay between the germline ends. CDR3 bases: TGTGCCAGCTCACCACCTTCAGGGGCAGGGTATGGCTACACCTTC. It yields the protein CASSPPSGAGYGYTF.

The V call is TRBV14, the J call TRBJ2-7; 9 bases are shared with TRBD1. The CDR3 length is 16 residues. Germline values: CDR1 SGHDN, CDR2 FVKESK. The V gene end was trimmed by 0 bases and the J gene end by 2 bases; junction bases not matched to a gene: 5. The CDR3 nucleotides read TGTGCCAGCAGCCAAGACCCGGGACAGGGACCCTACGAGCAGTACTTC. Amino acid sequence: CASSQDPGQGPYEQYF.

The rearrangement uses TRBV15 and TRBJ1-5, with D uncertain. The CDR3 sequence is 20 residues long. With 0 bases removed from V and 6 bases from J, the gap between germline ends came to 27 bases. Looked up from germline, CDR1 is LNHNV and CDR2 is YYDKDF (reference sequence). This chain's CDR3 is CATSRDLRAGIALSGQPQHF. DNA for the CDR3: TGTGCCACCAGCAGAGATTTACGGGCAGGTATAGCGTTATCGGGTCAGCCCCAGCATTTT. The full variable domain, rest sourced from reference TRBV15 and TRBJ1-5, is DAMVIQNPRYQVTQFGKPVTLSCSQTLNHNVMYWYQQKSSQAPKLLFHYYDKDFNNEADTPDNFQSRRPNTSFCFLDIRSPGLGDTAMYLCATSRDLRAGIALSGQPQHFGDGTRLSIL.

J is TRBJ1-5 and V is TRBV6-5, with 7 bases aligning to TRBD1. J lost 7 bases, V lost 5 bases, and 8 bases had no gene match. CDR1 MNHEY and CDR2 SVGAGI come from the germline V gene. The CDR3 runs to 14 residues. CDR3 bases: TGTGCCAGCAGTCGCACAGGGGAATGGCAGCCCCAGCATTTT. Protein product: CASSRTGEWQPQHF.

The V call is TRBV6-5, the J call TRBJ2-7; D remains unclear. This CDR3 spans 14 amino acids. V was shortened by 6 bases and J by 0 bases, with 12 bases between the two germline ends. Germline loops: CDR1 MNHEY, CDR2 SVGAGI. The CDR3 sequence: CASSLSDTSYEQYF. The CDR3 nucleotides read TGTGCCAGCAGCCTCTCCGACACCTCCTACGAGCAGTACTTC.

This clone was observed a handful of times. The chain uses TRBV6-1 and TRBJ2-2; unclear D gene. The CDR3 is 15 amino acids. Germline CDR1 reads MNHNS; CDR2 reads SASEGT. The V end was cut by 1 base, the J end by 0 bases, with 6 bases between. CDR3 nucleotides: TGTGCCAGCAGTGAAGGGTCAGCGAACACCGGGGAGCTGTTTTTT. Its translation is CASSEGSANTGELFF.

In the case of this clone: Lacking the conserved final phenylalanine or tryptophan, this CDR3 likely reflects a read error. The limits of the CDR3 on the DNA are not certain, so only TCRdb's listed CDR3 is given. The chain employs TRBV9 and TRBJ1-1; the D call TRBD1 from the table was never checked on the DNA. The CDR3 adds up to 8 amino acids, both ends counted. Germline-derived CDR1 and CDR2 are SGDLS and YYNGEE. CDR3 protein: CASPRDIE.

The chain uses TRBV28 and TRBJ1-5; D is ambiguous. Germline assignment: CDR1 MDHEN and CDR2 SYDVKM. Between the trimmed V and J ends, which lost 7 bases and 5 bases, there was a span of 12 bases. The CDR3 contains 13 residues. CDR3 sequence (DNA): TGTGCCAGCACCTCTCTTCGAGATCAGCCCCAGCATTTT. Its protein product is CASTSLRDQPQHF.

The genes are TRBV7-2 and TRBJ1-1; 7 nucleotides line up with TRBD1. With V trimmed by 4 bases and J by 4 bases, 9 bases remained unmatched. This CDR3 contains 15 residues. The germline V gene has CDR1 SGHTA and CDR2 FQGNSA. The CDR3 reads CASSSFTTGTTEAFF. The CDR3 bases are TGTGCCAGCAGCTCATTCACGACAGGGACCACTGAAGCTTTCTTT.

This clone was seen just once. The V and J genes are TRBV7-3 and TRBJ2-1; a weak D match, TRBD1 (6 bases). The V gene's germline CDR1 is SGHTA and CDR2 FQGTGA. This CDR3 is built from 17 residues. V lost 2 bases, J lost 0 bases, and 14 bases lay in between. The CDR3 region is CASSLSPGVSSYNEQFF. Written as DNA, the CDR3 is TGTGCCAGCAGCTTATCCCCAGGGGTAAGCTCCTACAATGAGCAGTTCTTC.

The CDR3: CASKRAGGNTIYF. The DNA for the CDR3 is TGTGCCAGCAAGCGGGCGGGTGGAAACACCATATATTTT. The rearrangement links TRBV27 to TRBJ1-3, with unresolved D. V lost 7 bases and J lost 3, with 10 bases in between. Germline lookup yields CDR1 MNHEY and CDR2 SMNVEV (reference sequence). The CDR3 totals 13 residues.

CDR3 DNA sequence: TGTGCCAGCAGCCGGGACAGCTCTGGGGCCAACGTCCTGACTTTC. This codes for CASSRDSSGANVLTF. The chain links TRBV7-8 to TRBJ2-6; 7 bases align to TRBD1. V lost 5 bases and J lost 0; bases outside the gene matches: 1. The CDR3 length is 15 residues. Per the germline V gene, CDR1 is SGHVS and CDR2 is FQNEAQ. Full variable domain (remainder filled in from reference TRBV7-8 and TRBJ2-6): GAGVSQSPRYKVAKRGQDVALRCDPISGHVSLFWYQQALGQGPEFLTYFQNEAQLDKSGLPSDRFFAERPEGSVSTLKIQRTQQEDSAVYLCASSRDSSGANVLTFGAGSRLTVL.